This TCR beta chain came from a study of T cell changes during pregnancy in multiple sclerosis. Measured with immunoSEQ multiplex PCR; TCRdb has only the in-frame clones, and not every one. The data hold about 50,000 clones, with about 91% observed a single time. J was trimmed by 3 bases and V by 5 bases; bases with no gene match: 7. Germline V gives CDR1 SGHTA, CDR2 FQGTGA. The CDR3 spans 14 residues. The sequence was collected from a female donor with multiple sclerosis, enrolled in a pregnancy study. The sample in question was CD8+ T cells from peripheral blood mononuclear cells, obtained after pregnancy. V usage is TRBV7-3 and J usage is TRBJ2-7; TRBD1 agrees at 7 bases. The CDR3 sequence is CASSPGRQGYEQYF. The DNA for the CDR3 is TGTGCCAGCAGCCCTGGAAGACAGGGCTACGAGCAGTACTTC. The full variable domain, in which reference TRBV7-3 and TRBJ2-7 provide the parts outside the CDR3, is GAGVSQTPSNKVTEKGKYVELRCDPISGHTALYWYRQSLGQGPEFLIYFQGTGAADDSGLPNDRFFAVRPEGSVSTLKIQRTERGDSAVYLCASSPGRQGYEQYFGPGTRLTVT.